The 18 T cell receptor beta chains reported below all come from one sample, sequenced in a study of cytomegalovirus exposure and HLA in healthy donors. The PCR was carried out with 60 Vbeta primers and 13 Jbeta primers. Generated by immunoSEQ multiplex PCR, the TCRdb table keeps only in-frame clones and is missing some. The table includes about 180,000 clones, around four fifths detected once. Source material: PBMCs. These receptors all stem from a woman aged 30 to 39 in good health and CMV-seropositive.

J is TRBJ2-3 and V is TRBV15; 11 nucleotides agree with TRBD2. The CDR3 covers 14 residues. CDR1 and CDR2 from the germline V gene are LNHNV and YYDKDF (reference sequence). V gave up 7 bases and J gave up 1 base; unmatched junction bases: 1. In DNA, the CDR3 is TGTGCCACCAAGGGACTAGCGGGCACAGATACGCAGTATTTT. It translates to CATKGLAGTDTQYF.

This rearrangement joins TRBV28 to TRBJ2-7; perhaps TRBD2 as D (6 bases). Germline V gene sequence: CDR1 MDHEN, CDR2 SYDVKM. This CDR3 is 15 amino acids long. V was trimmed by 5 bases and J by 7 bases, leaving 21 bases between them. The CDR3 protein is CASSLLGGKGREQYF. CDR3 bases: TGTGCCAGCAGTCTTTTGGGCGGGAAGGGGAGAGAGCAGTACTTC.

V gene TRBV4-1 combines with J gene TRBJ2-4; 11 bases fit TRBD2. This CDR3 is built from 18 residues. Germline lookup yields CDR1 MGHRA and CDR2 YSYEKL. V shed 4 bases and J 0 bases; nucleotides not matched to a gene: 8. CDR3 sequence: CASSRGLAEGVAKNIQYF. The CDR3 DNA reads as TGCGCCAGCAGCCGGGGACTAGCGGAGGGAGTAGCCAAAAACATTCAGTACTTC.

The CDR3 loop is CASSYPQGQGGEKLFF. The CDR3 nucleotides read TGTGCCAGCAGTTACCCCCAAGGACAGGGCGGTGAAAAACTGTTTTTT. The V call is TRBV6-6, the J call TRBJ1-4; TRBD1 matches at 8 bases. Germline loops: CDR1 MNHNY, CDR2 SVGAGI (reference sequence). V lost 2 bases to trimming and J lost 7 bases; unmatched junction nucleotides: 9. This CDR3 contains 16 residues.

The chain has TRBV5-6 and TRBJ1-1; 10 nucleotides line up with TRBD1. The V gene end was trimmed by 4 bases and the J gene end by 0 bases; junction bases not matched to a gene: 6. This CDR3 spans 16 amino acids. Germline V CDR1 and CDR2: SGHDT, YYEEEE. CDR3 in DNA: TGTGCCAGCAGCCCAGGGACAGGGGACGTGAACACTGAAGCTTTCTTT. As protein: CASSPGTGDVNTEAFF.

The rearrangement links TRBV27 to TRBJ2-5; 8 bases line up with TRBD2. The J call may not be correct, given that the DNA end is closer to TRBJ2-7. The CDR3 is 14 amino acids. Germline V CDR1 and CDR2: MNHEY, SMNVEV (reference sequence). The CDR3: CASGPGTRINEQYF. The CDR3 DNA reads TGTGCCAGTGGGCCTGGGACTAGAATCAACGAGCAGTACTTC.

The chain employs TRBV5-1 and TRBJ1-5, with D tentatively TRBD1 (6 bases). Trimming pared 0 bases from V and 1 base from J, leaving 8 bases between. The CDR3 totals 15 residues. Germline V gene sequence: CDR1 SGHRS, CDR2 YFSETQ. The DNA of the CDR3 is TGCGCCAGCAGCTTGGAGGACAGCAGCAATCAGCCCCAGCATTTT. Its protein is CASSLEDSSNQPQHF.

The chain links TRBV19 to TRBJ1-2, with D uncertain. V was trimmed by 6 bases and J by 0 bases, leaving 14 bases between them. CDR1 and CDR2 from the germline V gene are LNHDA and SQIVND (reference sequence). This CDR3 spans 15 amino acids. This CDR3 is CASRQQGETNYGYTF. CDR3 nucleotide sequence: TGTGCCAGTAGGCAACAAGGAGAGACTAACTATGGCTACACCTTC.

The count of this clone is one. The DNA for the CDR3 is TGTGCCAGCAGCCCGGGACTAGCGGGAGACGAGCAGTACTTC. Encoded protein: CASSPGLAGDEQYF. The chain recombines TRBV7-9 with TRBJ2-7; 14 positions agree with TRBD2. V trimming: 5 bases; J trimming: 5 bases; junction bases outside the gene matches: 2. CDR1 is SEHNR, CDR2 FQNEAQ, per germline (reference sequence). The CDR3 runs 14 residues.

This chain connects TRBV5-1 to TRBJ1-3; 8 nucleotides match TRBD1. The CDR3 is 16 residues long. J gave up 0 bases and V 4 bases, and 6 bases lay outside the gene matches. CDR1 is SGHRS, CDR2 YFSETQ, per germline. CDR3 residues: CASSTGGIGSGNTIYF. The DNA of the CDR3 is TGCGCCAGCAGCACAGGGGGAATCGGCTCTGGAAACACCATATATTTT.

The CDR3 DNA sequence: TGTGCCAGCAGCCTCCTAGCGGGAGAAGGGCAGTTCTTC. Protein sequence: CASSLLAGEGQFF. This chain connects TRBV7-3 to TRBJ2-1, with 10 bases matching TRBD2. Per germline, CDR1 SGHTA and CDR2 FQGTGA. The CDR3 is made up of 13 amino acids. The V and J ends lost 5 bases and 12 bases, in that order; junction bases with no gene match: 7.

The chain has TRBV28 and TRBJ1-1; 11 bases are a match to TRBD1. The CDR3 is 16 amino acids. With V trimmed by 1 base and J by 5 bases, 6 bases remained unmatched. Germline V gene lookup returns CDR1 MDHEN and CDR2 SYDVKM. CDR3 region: CASSLSGQGAGTEAFF. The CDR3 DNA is TGTGCCAGCAGTTTATCTGGACAGGGGGCAGGGACTGAAGCTTTCTTT.

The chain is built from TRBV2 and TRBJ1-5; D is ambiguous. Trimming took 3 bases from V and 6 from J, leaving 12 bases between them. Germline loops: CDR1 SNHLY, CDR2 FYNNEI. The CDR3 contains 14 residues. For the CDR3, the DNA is TGTGCCAGCAGTGAGTCTAACGGTCTTCAGCCCCAGCATTTT. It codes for CASSESNGLQPQHF.

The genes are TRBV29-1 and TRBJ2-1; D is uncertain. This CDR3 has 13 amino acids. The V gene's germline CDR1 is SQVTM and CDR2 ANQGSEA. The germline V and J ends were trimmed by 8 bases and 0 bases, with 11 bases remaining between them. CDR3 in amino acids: CSLIVSSYNEQFF. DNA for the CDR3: TGCAGCTTAATCGTGAGCTCCTACAATGAGCAGTTCTTC.

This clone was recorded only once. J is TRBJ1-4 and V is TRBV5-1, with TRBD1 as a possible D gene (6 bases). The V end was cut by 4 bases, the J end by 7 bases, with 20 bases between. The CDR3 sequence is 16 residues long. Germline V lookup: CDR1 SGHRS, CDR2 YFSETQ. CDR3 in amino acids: CASSPKYRDGVEKLFF. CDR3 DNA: TGCGCCAGCAGCCCAAAATACAGGGACGGCGTTGAAAAACTGTTTTTT.

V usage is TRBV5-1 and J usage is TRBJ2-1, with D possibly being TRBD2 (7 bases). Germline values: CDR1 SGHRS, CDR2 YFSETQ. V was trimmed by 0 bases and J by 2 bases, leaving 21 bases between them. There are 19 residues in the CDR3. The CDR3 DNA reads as TGCGCCAGCAGCTTGGAGGGGGGGAGAGAGGGAGGGGCCTACAATGAGCAGTTCTTC. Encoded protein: CASSLEGGREGGAYNEQFF.

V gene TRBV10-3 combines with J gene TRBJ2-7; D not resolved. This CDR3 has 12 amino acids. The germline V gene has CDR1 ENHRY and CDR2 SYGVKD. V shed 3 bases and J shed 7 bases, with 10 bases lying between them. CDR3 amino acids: CAISDYPREQYF. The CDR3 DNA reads TGTGCCATCAGTGACTACCCAAGAGAGCAGTACTTC.

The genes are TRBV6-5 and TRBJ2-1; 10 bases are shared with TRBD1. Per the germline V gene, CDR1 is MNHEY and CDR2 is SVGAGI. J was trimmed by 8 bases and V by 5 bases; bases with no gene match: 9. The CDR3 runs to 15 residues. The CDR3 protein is CASSTDRGRLDEQFF. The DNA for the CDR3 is TGTGCCAGCAGTACTGACAGGGGGCGCTTGGATGAGCAGTTCTTC.